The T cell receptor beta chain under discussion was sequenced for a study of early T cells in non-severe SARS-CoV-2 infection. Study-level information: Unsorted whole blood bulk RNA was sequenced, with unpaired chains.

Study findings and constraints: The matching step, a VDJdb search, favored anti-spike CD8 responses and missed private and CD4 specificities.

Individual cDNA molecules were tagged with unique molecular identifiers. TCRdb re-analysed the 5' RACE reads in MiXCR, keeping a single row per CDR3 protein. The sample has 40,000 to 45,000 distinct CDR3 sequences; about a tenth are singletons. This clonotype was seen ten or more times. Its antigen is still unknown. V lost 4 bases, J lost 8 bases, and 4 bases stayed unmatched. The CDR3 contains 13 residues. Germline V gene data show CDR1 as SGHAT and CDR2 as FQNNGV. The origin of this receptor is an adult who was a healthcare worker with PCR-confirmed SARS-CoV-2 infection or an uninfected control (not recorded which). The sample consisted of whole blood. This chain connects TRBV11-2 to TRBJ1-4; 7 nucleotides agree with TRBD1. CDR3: CASSSGQREKLFF. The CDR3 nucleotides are TGTGCCAGCAGCTCGGGACAGCGGGAAAAACTGTTTTTT.